The source of this T cell receptor beta chain is a study of T cell responses to AZD1222 COVID-19 vaccine. Produced via immunoSEQ multiplex PCR; TCRdb's table is partial and in-frame only. The repertoire includes 130,000 or so clones, approximately 94% of them detected once, and roughly 6.6% sits in the top ten. The ends were cut back, 0 bases at V and 7 bases at J, with 16 bases in the middle. The CDR3 has 16 residues. Germline loops: CDR1 MNHEY, CDR2 SVGAGI. Of note for this clone: The antigen remains unidentified.

Whole-study findings and limits: Clonal diversity was possibly underestimated, and the donors were mostly white British, with more females. Among spike-specific TCRs, nearly half reportedly target unmutated variant regions. Vaccination with two AZD1222 doses was followed by a rise in Spike-specific TCR breadth and depth.

Sequencing used peripheral blood, obtained on day 0 of AZD1222 vaccination. The V and J genes are TRBV6-5 and TRBJ2-1; possibly TRBD1 or TRBD2 for D (5 bases each). The source is an adult in good health. For the CDR3, the DNA is TGTGCCAGCAGTTACTCTGGGGCTAGCTTTTCGAATGAGCAGTTCTTC. This encodes CASSYSGASFSNEQFF.